A single sample is the source of the 16 T cell receptor beta chains below, sequenced in a study of blood T cell repertoires in COVID-19. Assay used: immunoSEQ multiplex PCR; TCRdb lists only in-frame clones, some missing. Of around 160,000 clones in the sample, under 90% were seen once. Material: PBMCs or T cells enriched from blood (not recorded which). The receptor source for this set is a woman aged 60 to 75 who had recovered from COVID-19.

The chain couples TRBV4-2 to TRBJ1-1, with 7 bases fitting TRBD1. This CDR3 region has 15 residues. The junction had 8 bases not matched to a gene; V was cut back by 3 bases and J by 4 bases. The germline CDR1 and CDR2 sequences are LGHNA and YNFKEQ. DNA of the CDR3: TGTGCCAGCAGCCATCACAAGACAGGGCTCACTGAAGCTTTCTTT. Its translation: CASSHHKTGLTEAFF.

V usage is TRBV6-1 and J usage is TRBJ1-2; D is uncertain. Germline lookup yields CDR1 MNHNS and CDR2 SASEGT. The V end lost 5 bases, the J end lost 2 bases, and 6 bases lay between the germline ends. The CDR3 length is 12 residues. CDR3 sequence reads: CASSLTNYGYTF. CDR3 in DNA: TGTGCCAGCAGTTTAACAAACTATGGCTACACCTTC.

The chain carries TRBV4-1 and TRBJ1-1; no firm D call. The CDR3 has 14 residues. Germline V CDR1 and CDR2: MGHRA, YSYEKL. Trimming removed 1 base at V and 5 bases at J, with 11 bases between. CDR3: CASSQAEGRTEAFF. DNA for the CDR3: TGCGCCAGCAGCCAAGCTGAGGGCCGGACTGAAGCTTTCTTT.

This clone was counted a few times. The chain recombines TRBV5-1 with TRBJ2-3, with 8 bases that match TRBD2. The germline gives CDR1 SGHRS, CDR2 YFSETQ. This CDR3 region has 14 residues. V shed 4 bases, J shed 4 bases, and the junction held 5 bases outside the gene matches. CDR3 coding DNA: TGCGCCAGCAGCACGGGGACTAGTGCAGATACGCAGTATTTT. Its translation: CASSTGTSADTQYF.

The chain couples TRBV27 to TRBJ1-1; D is perhaps TRBD1 (5 bases). The V and J ends lost 6 bases and 5 bases respectively, with 13 bases between them. The CDR3 runs 13 residues. Germline CDR1 is MNHEY and CDR2 is SMNVEV (reference sequence). The DNA of the CDR3 is TGTGCCAGCAGCCTTATGCCAGGGACTGAAGCTTTCTTT. Amino acid sequence: CASSLMPGTEAFF.

J is TRBJ1-4 and V is TRBV2; maybe TRBD1 (5 bases). V was cut by 10 bases and J by 6 bases, with 15 bases left in between. Germline V gene lookup returns CDR1 SNHLY and CDR2 FYNNEI. There are 13 residues in the CDR3. As DNA, the CDR3 is TGTGCCATGGGGGGGTTTTCGGATGAAAAACTGTTTTTT. Amino acids: CAMGGFSDEKLFF. Together with reference TRBV2 and TRBJ1-4, the CDR3 gives the full variable domain: EPEVTQTPSHQVTQMGQEVILRCVPISNHLYFYWYRQILGQKVEFLVSFYNNEISEKSEIFDDQFSVERPDGSNFTLKIRSTKLEDSAMYFCAMGGFSDEKLFFGSGTQLSVL.

The chain uses TRBV11-2 and TRBJ2-7, with 7 bases lining up with TRBD2. The CDR3 contains 16 residues. CDR1 and CDR2 (germline): SGHAT, FQNNGV. The V segment lost 2 bases and the J segment 2 bases; nucleotides outside the gene matches: 9. The CDR3 nucleotides read TGTGCCAGCAGCTTATTAGGCGGGAGTGGAACCTACGAGCAGTACTTC. Residues: CASSLLGGSGTYEQYF.

The J gene is TRBJ1-2, the V gene TRBV5-4; 7 bases match TRBD1. CDR3 length equals 14 residues. Germline V gene sequence: CDR1 SGHNT, CDR2 YYREEE (reference sequence). V gave up 4 bases and J gave up 5 bases; unmatched junction bases: 8. This chain's CDR3 is CASSPGGSDYGYTF. The DNA for the CDR3 is TGTGCCAGCAGCCCAGGGGGTTCGGATTATGGCTACACCTTC.

The chain combines TRBV12-3 or TRBV12-4 with TRBJ1-5, with 8 nucleotides matching TRBD1. CDR3 length: 13 residues. V was clipped by 7 bases and J by 5 bases; unmatched bases: 4. For the CDR3, the DNA is TGTGCCAGCACCCTGGACAGGGATCAGCCCCAGCATTTT. This encodes CASTLDRDQPQHF.

CDR3 coding DNA: TGCAGTGCTAGATCCGGAGATACGCAGTATTTT. This translates into CSARSGDTQYF. The V gene is TRBV20-1, the J gene TRBJ2-3; D ambiguous. V dropped 2 bases and J dropped 5 bases, with 5 bases sitting between them. This CDR3 has 11 amino acids. The germline V gene encodes CDR1 DFQATT and CDR2 SNEGSKA (reference sequence).

This clone was observed a handful of times. V is TRBV19 and J is TRBJ2-5; D is perhaps TRBD1 (6 bases). The CDR3 contains 13 residues. Germline V CDR1 and CDR2: LNHDA, SQIVND (reference sequence). The ends were cut back, 6 bases at V and 5 bases at J, with 13 bases in the middle. CDR3 in DNA: TGTGCCAGTAGGTTACAGGGACACGAGACCCAGTACTTC. Translation: CASRLQGHETQYF.

This sequence joins TRBV10-2 and TRBJ2-7; 7 bases are a match to TRBD1. The junction had 2 bases not matched to a gene; V was cut back by 6 bases and J by 0 bases. Germline CDR1 is WSHSY and CDR2 is SAAADI. The length of the CDR3 is 13 residues. The CDR3 reads CASRGTVSYEQYF. Here the CDR3 DNA reads TGCGCCAGCAGGGGGACAGTCTCCTACGAGCAGTACTTC.

The chain employs TRBV30 and TRBJ2-7; TRBD2 is a possible D gene (6 bases). Germline CDR1 GTSNPN, CDR2 SVGIG (reference sequence). Trimming stripped 0 bases from V and 2 bases from J, with 17 bases between. The CDR3 runs 16 residues. CDR3 amino acids: CAWSVSRGFEPYEQYF. In nucleotides, the CDR3 is TGTGCCTGGAGTGTATCGCGGGGATTCGAACCCTACGAGCAGTACTTC.

For the CDR3, the DNA is TGCGCCAGCAGCTTGGTTGGCATGATGAACACTGAAGCTTTCTTT. Protein: CASSLVGMMNTEAFF. This sequence joins TRBV5-1 and TRBJ1-1; D ambiguous. This CDR3 spans 15 amino acids. V dropped 0 bases and J dropped 0 bases, with 9 bases sitting between them. Looked up from germline, CDR1 is SGHRS and CDR2 is YFSETQ.

The chain carries TRBV14 and TRBJ1-2; no reliable D call. The V end lost 4 bases, the J end lost 8 bases, and 14 bases lay between the germline ends. Per germline, CDR1 SGHDN and CDR2 FVKESK. CDR3 length: 13 amino acids. CDR3 nucleotide sequence: TGTGCCAGCAGCCCTCGGCCAACGGAGGGCTACACCTTC. This gives the protein CASSPRPTEGYTF. Complete variable domain (other parts from reference TRBV14 and TRBJ1-2): EAGVTQFPSHSVIEKGQTVTLRCDPISGHDNLYWYRRVMGKEIKFLLHFVKESKQDESGMPNNRFLAERTGGTYSTLKVQPAELEDSGVYFCASSPRPTEGYTFGSGTRLTVV.

Only one count was recorded for this clone. The chain employs TRBV5-1 and TRBJ1-3; the match to TRBD1 covers 10 bases. This CDR3 is built from 17 residues. Germline trimming cut 0 bases from V and 4 bases from J; bases unmatched to any gene: 7. Germline loops: CDR1 SGHRS, CDR2 YFSETQ. CDR3 region: CASSLAGTGAAGNTIYF. Here the CDR3 DNA reads TGCGCCAGCAGCTTGGCCGGGACAGGGGCCGCCGGAAACACCATATATTTT.